These 22 T cell receptor beta chains originate from one sample sequenced in a study of control samples from healthy donors and cancer patients. Generated by immunoSEQ multiplex PCR, the TCRdb table keeps only in-frame clones and is missing some. This table has over 150,000 clones, 94% appearing once. What was sequenced was blood. These receptor sequences come from a woman younger than 30 in good health.

The rearrangement joins TRBV6-1 to TRBJ1-2; weak D call: TRBD1 (6 bases). The CDR3 has 15 amino acids. Trimming left V 3 bases short and J 4 bases short, with 15 bases between. Per the germline V gene, CDR1 is MNHNS and CDR2 is SASEGT. The CDR3 spells CASSDTGTNLYGYTF. CDR3 in DNA: TGTGCCAGCAGTGACACCGGGACAAACCTCTATGGCTACACCTTC.

The genes are TRBV10-3 and TRBJ2-7; D gene unclear. Per the germline V gene, CDR1 is ENHRY and CDR2 is SYGVKD. The V and J ends lost 4 bases and 3 bases respectively, with 7 bases between them. CDR3 length: 12 amino acids. The CDR3: CAISVGSYEQYF. CDR3 nucleotides: TGTGCCATCAGTGTAGGCAGCTACGAGCAGTACTTC.

This chain links TRBV6-6 with TRBJ2-3; tentatively, D is TRBD1 or TRBD2 (5 bases each). This CDR3 spans 15 amino acids. Trimming took off 4 bases at V and 1 base at J, with 12 bases between the two ends. Looked up from germline, CDR1 is MNHNY and CDR2 is SVGAGI (reference sequence). This CDR3 reads CASSSLGTGTDTQYF. The CDR3 DNA reads as TGTGCCAGCAGTTCGTTAGGGACGGGCACAGATACGCAGTATTTT.

J is TRBJ2-1 and V is TRBV4-2; 12 bases match TRBD2. The junction had 5 bases not matched to a gene; V was cut back by 0 bases and J by 8 bases. CDR3 length: 16 residues. Germline V lookup: CDR1 LGHNA, CDR2 YNFKEQ. The CDR3 region has the DNA TGTGCCAGCAGCCAAGATCGGTCTAGCGGGGGGGATGAGCAGTTCTTC. Protein sequence: CASSQDRSSGGDEQFF.

The CDR3 spells CASSSTGNTEAFF. The CDR3 region has the DNA TGTGCCAGCAGTTCGACAGGGAACACTGAAGCTTTCTTT. The V and J genes are TRBV6-2 or TRBV6-3 and TRBJ1-1; TRBD1 might be the D (6 bases). The V gene's germline CDR1 is MNHEY and CDR2 SVGEGT. The V end was cut by 4 bases, the J end by 1 base, with 7 bases between. The CDR3 spans 13 residues.

V is TRBV5-4 and J is TRBJ1-3, with 9 bases fitting TRBD1. CDR3 length: 16 residues. Germline CDR1 reads SGHNT; CDR2 reads YYREEE (reference sequence). The V segment lost 1 base and the J segment 6 bases; nucleotides outside the gene matches: 8. CDR3 nucleotide sequence: TGTGCCAGCAGCTTGTTTGGGACAGGGTTAGAAAACACCATATATTTT. This codes for CASSLFGTGLENTIYF.

The chain has TRBV7-8 and TRBJ2-7; possible D gene TRBD2, 5 bases. The CDR3 totals 15 residues. In germline, CDR1 is SGHVS, CDR2 FQNEAQ. V gave up 2 bases and J gave up 5 bases, with 16 bases separating them. The CDR3 here is CASSLSSTGWDEQYF. The CDR3 DNA follows: TGTGCCAGCAGCTTATCCTCGACGGGGTGGGACGAGCAGTACTTC.

The V call is TRBV7-2, the J call TRBJ2-5; weak D call: TRBD2 (5 bases). V lost 5 bases and J lost 8, with 15 bases in between. CDR3 length equals 13 residues. CDR1 and CDR2 from the germline V gene are SGHTA and FQGNSA. The CDR3 DNA reads TGTGCCAGCAGCGGGGTCCCTCGGGGAACCCAGTACTTC. Encoded protein: CASSGVPRGTQYF.

The V call is TRBV19, the J call TRBJ1-1, with a tentative D call TRBD1 (5 bases). This CDR3 comprises 17 residues. CDR1 and CDR2 (germline): LNHDA, SQIVND (reference sequence). The V and J ends lost 3 bases and 0 bases respectively, with 17 bases between them. As DNA, the CDR3 is TGTGCCAGTAGTATTCTCTTGGGGGGGATGATGAACACTGAAGCTTTCTTT. This codes for CASSILLGGMMNTEAFF.

The chain carries TRBV2 and TRBJ1-1, with D unresolved. Trimming took off 4 bases at V and 3 bases at J, with 6 bases between the two ends. Germline CDR1 and CDR2: SNHLY and FYNNEI. The CDR3 covers 12 residues. For the CDR3, the DNA is TGTGCCAGCAGTGTCGAATACACTGAAGCTTTCTTT. This encodes CASSVEYTEAFF.

The chain has TRBV28 and TRBJ2-7; 9 positions agree with TRBD2. With V trimmed by 8 bases and J by 2 bases, 10 bases remained unmatched. Germline V gives CDR1 MDHEN, CDR2 SYDVKM. The CDR3 is made up of 15 amino acids. CDR3 DNA: TGTGCCAGCCACCCGCGGGGGGGCCAGACCTACGAGCAGTACTTC. This encodes CASHPRGGQTYEQYF.

The chain is built from TRBV12-3 or TRBV12-4 and TRBJ1-6; D remains ambiguous. With 3 bases removed from V and 10 bases from J, the gap between germline ends came to 7 bases. This CDR3 spans 12 amino acids. The CDR3, as DNA: TGTGCCAGCAGTTTTCCCAAATCACCCCTCCACTTT. As protein: CASSFPKSPLHF.

This chain connects TRBV7-8 to TRBJ1-1; the D is unclear. CDR3 length: 15 amino acids. V was pared by 7 bases and J by 1 base, with 16 bases between. Germline V gene data show CDR1 as SGHVS and CDR2 as FQNEAQ. The CDR3 spells CASTFGDLKNTEAFF. CDR3 bases: TGTGCCAGCACCTTTGGAGACTTGAAGAACACTGAAGCTTTCTTT.

The chain combines TRBV28 with TRBJ1-4, with no clear D. The CDR3 is 14 residues long. Deletions cut 6 bases from V and 6 bases from J, with 14 bases between. CDR1 and CDR2 from the germline V gene are MDHEN and SYDVKM. The chain's CDR3 is CASRVLSNDEKLFF. CDR3 DNA sequence: TGTGCCAGCAGGGTTCTGAGCAACGATGAAAAACTGTTTTTT.

The chain links TRBV5-6 to TRBJ1-3; 7 positions agree with TRBD1. Looked up from germline, CDR1 is SGHDT and CDR2 is YYEEEE. The CDR3 sequence is 17 residues long. After removal of 4 bases from V and 0 bases from J, the junction contained 10 bases not matched to a gene. The CDR3 here is CASSPRQGTYSGNTIYF. CDR3 nucleotide sequence: TGTGCCAGCAGCCCGAGACAGGGAACCTACTCTGGAAACACCATATATTTT.

The chain has TRBV7-2 and TRBJ1-5, with D possibly matching TRBD1 (5 bases). V was clipped by 5 bases and J by 2 bases, with 13 bases between them. Per the germline V gene, CDR1 is SGHTA and CDR2 is FQGNSA. This CDR3 is built from 15 residues. DNA for the CDR3: TGTGCCAGCAGCGTTACCGGACAAGGCAATCAGCCCCAGCATTTT. Protein sequence: CASSVTGQGNQPQHF.

The chain is built from TRBV6-5 and TRBJ2-7, with 10 bases fitting TRBD2. Looked up from germline, CDR1 is MNHEY and CDR2 is SVGAGI. This CDR3 comprises 15 residues. V lost 6 bases to trimming and J lost 1 base; unmatched junction nucleotides: 6. DNA for the CDR3: TGTGCCAGCAGCCCCGGACTAGCGGTTTCCTACGAGCAGTACTTC. Protein product: CASSPGLAVSYEQYF.

V gene TRBV28 combines with J gene TRBJ1-5; D might be TRBD1 (5 bases). Germline V lookup: CDR1 MDHEN, CDR2 SYDVKM. The V gene lost 3 bases and the J gene lost 4 bases, with 13 bases spanning the gap. This CDR3 region has 15 residues. The CDR3 DNA sequence: TGTGCCAGCAGTTTCCTAGGGACTCCTAATCAGCCCCAGCATTTT. Its translation is CASSFLGTPNQPQHF.

The V call is TRBV6-5, the J call TRBJ2-3, with a tentative D call TRBD2 (6 bases). Looked up from germline, CDR1 is MNHEY and CDR2 is SVGAGI. V was clipped by 8 bases and J by 3 bases, with 15 bases between them. This CDR3 region has 14 residues. DNA for the CDR3: TGTGCCAGCGGGTCCGGGAGTACGACAGATACGCAGTATTTT. Its protein is CASGSGSTTDTQYF.

The V and J genes are TRBV28 and TRBJ1-2; no firm D call. Per the germline V gene, CDR1 is MDHEN and CDR2 is SYDVKM. V gave up 1 base and J gave up 4 bases, with 13 bases separating them. The CDR3 has 15 residues. The DNA for the CDR3 is TGTGCCAGCAGTTTATCTCCCGCAGAGGCCTATGGCTACACCTTC. Translated, it gives CASSLSPAEAYGYTF.

This chain joins TRBV6-2 or TRBV6-3 and TRBJ2-7; D gene unclear. V lost 2 bases to trimming and J lost 6 bases, with 8 bases between them. Germline CDR1 is MNHEY and CDR2 is SVGEGT. CDR3 length: 12 amino acids. The CDR3 DNA sequence: TGTGCCAGCAGTTACGCTGGGTCCGAGCAGTACTTC. Translated, it gives CASSYAGSEQYF.

This clone was observed once. The chain couples TRBV6-6 to TRBJ1-1; D might be TRBD1 (6 bases). V was cut by 5 bases and J by 1 base, with 20 bases left in between. Germline assignment: CDR1 MNHNY and CDR2 SVGAGI (reference sequence). The CDR3 sequence is 17 residues long. For the CDR3, the DNA is TGTGCCAGCAGTCCGCGAACCGGTCGGACAGCGAACACTGAAGCTTTCTTT. Amino acids: CASSPRTGRTANTEAFF.